Shown below are 8 T cell receptor beta chains from a single sample sequenced in a study of siplizumab effects on memory and regulatory T cells. The repertoire was sequenced with immunoSEQ multiplex PCR; TCRdb's copy has only in-frame clones and lacks some. The table includes approximately 75,000 clones, approximately 93% detected once. The sequenced material came from CD8+ T cells sorted from blood. The origin of the receptors is a human donor in good health.

This clone has more than one count but fewer than ten. The chain couples TRBV6-1 to TRBJ2-1, with TRBD1 matching over 9 bases. CDR1 is MNHNS and CDR2 is SASEGT in the germline V gene. The V and J ends lost 5 bases and 7 bases, in that order; junction bases with no gene match: 6. The CDR3 extends over 14 amino acids. The CDR3, as DNA: TGTGCCAGCAGTTTACAGGGGGCGAGTAATGAGCAGTTCTTC. It codes for CASSLQGASNEQFF.

This chain joins TRBV19 and TRBJ2-7; tentative D call: TRBD2 (5 bases). With 1 base removed from V and 6 bases from J, the gap between germline ends came to 7 bases. Germline V gene data show CDR1 as LNHDA and CDR2 as SQIVND (reference sequence). The CDR3 runs 12 residues. The DNA for the CDR3 is TGTGCCAGTAGTATAGGAGGGAGCGAGCAGTACTTC. This encodes CASSIGGSEQYF.

This chain joins TRBV9 and TRBJ2-1, with D unclear. Germline values: CDR1 SGDLS, CDR2 YYNGEE. This CDR3 spans 13 amino acids. Trimming took 4 bases from V and 7 from J, leaving 12 bases between them. The CDR3 DNA follows: TGTGCCAGCAGCCCCAACTCCGGGAATGAGCAGTTCTTC. It translates to CASSPNSGNEQFF. The full variable domain, completed using reference TRBV9 and TRBJ2-1, is DSGVTQTPKHLITATGQRVTLRCSPRSGDLSVYWYQQSLDQGLQFLIQYYNGEERAKGNILERFSAQQFPDLHSELNLSSLELGDSALYFCASSPNSGNEQFFGPGTRLTVL.

The genes are TRBV6-1 and TRBJ2-7, with 9 bases lining up with TRBD2. This CDR3 region has 13 residues. Germline V lookup: CDR1 MNHNS, CDR2 SASEGT. The J segment lost 2 bases and the V segment lost 6 bases, leaving 2 bases of the junction unmatched. The DNA of the CDR3 is TGTGCCAGCAGCGCTAGCGGGGCCTACGAGCAGTACTTC. This codes for CASSASGAYEQYF.

The chain has TRBV10-3 and TRBJ2-3; 8 positions match TRBD1. CDR1 is ENHRY and CDR2 is SYGVKD in the germline V gene. This CDR3 region has 14 residues. Unmatched junction bases numbered 10, after V lost 11 bases and J lost 3 bases. The CDR3 nucleotides are TGTGCCTCCGCAGGGGGCGCCGGAACAGATACGCAGTATTTT. It codes for CASAGGAGTDTQYF.

The chain links TRBV5-4 to TRBJ1-2; D is perhaps TRBD1 (5 bases). Germline V gene sequence: CDR1 SGHNT, CDR2 YYREEE (reference sequence). V was cut by 4 bases and J by 2 bases, with 9 bases left in between. This CDR3 region has 13 residues. The CDR3 protein is CASSGGGNYGYTF. The CDR3 DNA sequence: TGTGCCAGCAGCGGGGGGGGAAACTATGGCTACACCTTC.

V gene TRBV19 combines with J gene TRBJ1-1; possibly TRBD1 for D (5 bases). The length of the CDR3 is 13 residues. Germline lookup yields CDR1 LNHDA and CDR2 SQIVND (reference sequence). The germline V and J ends were trimmed by 0 bases and 7 bases, with 9 bases remaining between them. CDR3: CASSIDQGNEAFF. CDR3 in DNA: TGTGCCAGTAGTATAGACCAGGGAAATGAAGCTTTCTTT.

CDR3 protein: CASSGTRLGEKLFF. Written as DNA, the CDR3 is TGTGCCAGCAGCGGAACGCGGCTGGGTGAAAAACTGTTTTTT. The chain recombines TRBV9 with TRBJ1-4; D call uncertain. CDR1 is SGDLS and CDR2 is YYNGEE in the germline V gene. V was trimmed by 3 bases and J by 7 bases, leaving 13 bases between them. The CDR3 length is 14 residues.